This TCR beta chain emerged from a study of type 1 regulatory T cells. The overall study: This in vitro CD4 product, T-allo10, is enriched for Tr1 cells and alloantigen-specific.

One entry per CDR3 protein, called by TCRdb with MiXCR from the reads. Counted here are about 5,800 distinct CDR3 sequences, under 35% occurring once; the ten biggest clones make up about 7.8%. V dropped 0 bases and J dropped 2 bases, with 8 bases sitting between them. The CDR3 has 15 amino acids. The germline V gene encodes CDR1 LNHNV and CDR2 YYDKDF (reference sequence). T-allo10 cells from the graft donor were described as anergic, host-alloantigen-specific, and alloantigen-specific suppressors. A remark on this clonotype: Its antigen remains unknown.

The source of this sequence is a human donor in good health. The sequenced material came from cultured T cells, either the whole culture or a sorted T cell fraction (not recorded which). Subset indicated: Tr1-enriched cell product generated in vitro against host alloantigens. This chain connects TRBV15 to TRBJ1-3; D not resolved. The DNA for the CDR3 is TGTGCCACCAGCAGAGATCCCGGGGCTGGAAACACCATATATTTT. It specifies CATSRDPGAGNTIYF.